Below are 10 T cell receptor beta chains sequenced from a single sample in a study of response to subunit inactivated influenza vaccine. TCRdb re-called the RT-PCR reads through MiXCR, storing one row per CDR3 protein. The sample gives hundreds of thousands of distinct CDR3 sequences, about 11% of which show up once; around 10% is in the top ten. A further study also used this sample, focusing on T cells expressing NK-cell markers. From that paper: 5'RACE template switching with UMIs produced the TCR beta cDNA.

The sample was PBMCs from blood, taken on the day of vaccination. These receptors were collected from a man aged 45-65 years who received an inactivated influenza vaccine.

This chain joins TRBV28 and TRBJ2-1; 7 positions match TRBD1. Germline V gene lookup returns CDR1 MDHEN and CDR2 SYDVKM. The CDR3 covers 16 residues. The V gene end was trimmed by 6 bases and the J gene end by 5 bases; junction bases not matched to a gene: 13. The CDR3 DNA follows: TGTGCCAGCAGCCCAGTAGGGGCAGGGGGACACAATGAGCAGTTCTTC. Translation: CASSPVGAGGHNEQFF.

This clonotype was counted only a few times. The chain joins TRBV7-9 to TRBJ1-6; D gene uncertain. Trimming left V 0 bases short and J 6 bases short, with 6 bases between. The V gene's germline CDR1 is SEHNR and CDR2 FQNEAQ (reference sequence). The CDR3 is 14 amino acids. Written as DNA, the CDR3 is TGTGCCAGCAGCTTAGCTTCGGCTAATTCACCCCTCCACTTT. Its translation is CASSLASANSPLHF.

This clonotype was picked up many times. This chain uses TRBV5-1 with TRBJ2-7; D gene ambiguous. Trimming took off 4 bases at V and 5 bases at J, with 10 bases between the two ends. The CDR3 totals 12 residues. CDR1 and CDR2 (germline): SGHRS, YFSETQ. CDR3 DNA: TGCGCCAGCAGCCTGCCGGGCAACGAGCAGTACTTC. This gives the protein CASSLPGNEQYF.

This sequence joins TRBV18 and TRBJ2-1; TRBD1 or TRBD2 may be the D gene (6 bases each). CDR1 KGHSH and CDR2 LQKENI come from the germline V gene. Trimming took 1 base from V and 9 from J, leaving 19 bases between them. The CDR3 sequence is 16 residues long. The CDR3 sequence is CASSPLGGPVSGEQFF. The CDR3 nucleotides read TGTGCCAGCTCACCACTAGGGGGGCCGGTGTCGGGTGAGCAGTTCTTC.

This clonotype was counted only a few times. In DNA, the CDR3 is TGTGCCAGCAGCTTGGAGGGGAAGAACACTGAAGCTTTCTTT. It yields the protein CASSLEGKNTEAFF. This chain links TRBV5-6 with TRBJ1-1; tentative D call: TRBD1 (5 bases). V was trimmed by 0 bases and J by 1 base, leaving 7 bases between them. The CDR3 contains 14 residues. CDR1 is SGHDT and CDR2 is YYEEEE in the germline V gene. Looking up the rest from reference TRBV5-6 and TRBJ1-1 gives the full variable domain: DAGVTQSPTHLIKTRGQQVTLRCSPKSGHDTVSWYQQALGQGPQFIFQYYEEEERQRGNFPDRFSGHQFPNYSSELNVNALLLGDSALYLCASSLEGKNTEAFFGQGTRLTVV.

The table lists this clonotype with many counts. The V gene is TRBV6-1, the J gene TRBJ2-7; D is tentatively TRBD1 or TRBD2 (5 bases each). Trimming shortened V by 6 bases and J by 2 bases, and 14 bases separated the two germline ends. The CDR3 runs to 14 residues. Germline values: CDR1 MNHNS, CDR2 SASEGT. The CDR3 loop reads CASSPGRDAYEQYF. CDR3 nucleotides: TGTGCCAGCAGCCCCGGACGGGACGCCTACGAGCAGTACTTC.

The gene calls are TRBV5-6 and TRBJ2-3; 9 bases are a match to TRBD1. V gave up 4 bases and J gave up 4 bases; unmatched junction bases: 10. The germline CDR1 and CDR2 sequences are SGHDT and YYEEEE. The CDR3 spans 16 residues. This chain's CDR3 is CASSVPGQGWADTQYF. Here the CDR3 DNA reads TGTGCCAGCAGCGTGCCGGGACAGGGTTGGGCAGATACGCAGTATTTT.

The J gene is TRBJ2-1, the V gene TRBV6-5; the D gene is possibly TRBD2 (5 bases). CDR3 size: 15 residues. Germline lookup yields CDR1 MNHEY and CDR2 SVGAGI. The germline V and J ends were trimmed by 2 bases and 0 bases, with 8 bases remaining between them. The CDR3 DNA sequence: TGTGCCAGCAGTTACGGGAGTAGCTCCTACAATGAGCAGTTCTTC. This gives the protein CASSYGSSSYNEQFF.

The sample holds a few counts of this clonotype. The CDR3 DNA reads TGTGCCAGCAGCAGCTCCGGAACACTGATCACTGAAGCTTTCTTT. It is translated as CASSSSGTLITEAFF. The chain carries TRBV7-9 and TRBJ1-1; D uncertain. Trimming cost V 5 bases and J 4 bases, with 17 bases left between them. The CDR3 consists of 15 residues. CDR1 and CDR2 (germline): SEHNR, FQNEAQ (reference sequence).

The chain links TRBV4-1 to TRBJ2-3; D is uncertain. The V gene lost 1 base and the J gene lost 0 bases, with 8 bases spanning the gap. CDR1 and CDR2 from the germline V gene are MGHRA and YSYEKL. This CDR3 spans 15 amino acids. CDR3 residues: CASSQASASTDTQYF. The CDR3 DNA follows: TGCGCCAGCAGCCAAGCGTCAGCCAGCACAGATACGCAGTATTTT.